Here is one T cell receptor beta chain with its context. The source of the sample is a study of T cell responses to AZD1222 COVID-19 vaccine. Sequencing used immunoSEQ multiplex PCR; TCRdb keeps in-frame clones, though not all of them. The sample carries approximately 91,000 clones, roughly 90% recorded once. The V and J ends lost 0 bases and 1 base, in that order; junction bases with no gene match: 9. The CDR3 runs 18 residues. Per the germline V gene, CDR1 is SGHTA and CDR2 is FQGNSA. The TCR sequence derives from an adult in good health. The sequenced sample was peripheral blood, obtained on day 0 of AZD1222 vaccination. The gene calls are TRBV7-2 and TRBJ2-4, with TRBD1 matching over 7 bases. CDR3 sequence (DNA): TGTGCCAGCAGCTTAGCCCCGAGAGAACAGGGGGCCAAAAACATTCAGTACTTC. Its translation is CASSLAPREQGAKNIQYF. Filled out from reference TRBV7-2 and TRBJ2-4, the complete variable domain reads GAGVSQSPSNKVTEKGKDVELRCDPISGHTALYWYRQSLGQGLEFLIYFQGNSAPDKSGLPSDRFSAERTGGSVSTLTIQRTQQEDSAVYLCASSLAPREQGAKNIQYFGAGTRLSVL.